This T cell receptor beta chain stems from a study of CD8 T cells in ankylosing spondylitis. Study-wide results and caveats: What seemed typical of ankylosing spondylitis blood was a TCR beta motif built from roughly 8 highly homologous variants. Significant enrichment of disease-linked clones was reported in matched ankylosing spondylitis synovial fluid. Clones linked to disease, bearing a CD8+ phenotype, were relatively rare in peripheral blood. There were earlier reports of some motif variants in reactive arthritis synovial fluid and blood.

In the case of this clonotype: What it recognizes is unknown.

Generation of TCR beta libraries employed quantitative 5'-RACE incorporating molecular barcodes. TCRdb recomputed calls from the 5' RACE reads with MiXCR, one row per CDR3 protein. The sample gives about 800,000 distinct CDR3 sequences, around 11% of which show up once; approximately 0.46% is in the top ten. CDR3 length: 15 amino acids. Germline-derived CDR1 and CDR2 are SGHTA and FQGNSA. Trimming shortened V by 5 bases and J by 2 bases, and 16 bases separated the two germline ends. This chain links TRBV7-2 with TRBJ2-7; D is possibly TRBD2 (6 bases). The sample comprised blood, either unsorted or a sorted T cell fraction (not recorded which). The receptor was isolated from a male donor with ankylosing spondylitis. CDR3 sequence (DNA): TGTGCCAGCAGCCCCGAAGTGGGACTTACCTACGAGCAGTACTTC. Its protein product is CASSPEVGLTYEQYF.